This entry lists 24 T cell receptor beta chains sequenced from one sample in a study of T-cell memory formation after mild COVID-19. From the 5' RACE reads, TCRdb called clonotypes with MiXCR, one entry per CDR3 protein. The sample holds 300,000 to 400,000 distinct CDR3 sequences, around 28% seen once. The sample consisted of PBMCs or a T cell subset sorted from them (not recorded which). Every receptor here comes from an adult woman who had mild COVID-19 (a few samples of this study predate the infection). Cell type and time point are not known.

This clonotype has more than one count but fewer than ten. CDR3 DNA sequence: TGTGCCAGCAGCTTAGTCTGGGGCCCGCTCGATACGCAGTATTTT. The encoded protein is CASSLVWGPLDTQYF. The V gene is TRBV11-2, the J gene TRBJ2-3; D perhaps matches TRBD1 (5 bases). Germline CDR1 is SGHAT and CDR2 is FQNNGV. V was shortened by 1 base and J by 6 bases, with 14 bases between the two germline ends. The CDR3 consists of 15 residues.

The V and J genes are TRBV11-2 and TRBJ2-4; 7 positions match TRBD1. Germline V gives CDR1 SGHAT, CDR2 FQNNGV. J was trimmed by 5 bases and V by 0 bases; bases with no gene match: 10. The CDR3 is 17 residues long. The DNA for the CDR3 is TGTGCCAGCAGCTTAGATCTTTGGGGGACAGAAGAAAACATTCAGTACTTC. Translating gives CASSLDLWGTEENIQYF. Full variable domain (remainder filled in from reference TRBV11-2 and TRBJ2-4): EAGVAQSPRYKIIEKRQSVAFWCNPISGHATLYWYQQILGQGPKLLIQFQNNGVVDDSQLPKDRFSAERLKGVDSTLKIQPAKLEDSAVYLCASSLDLWGTEENIQYFGAGTRLSVL.

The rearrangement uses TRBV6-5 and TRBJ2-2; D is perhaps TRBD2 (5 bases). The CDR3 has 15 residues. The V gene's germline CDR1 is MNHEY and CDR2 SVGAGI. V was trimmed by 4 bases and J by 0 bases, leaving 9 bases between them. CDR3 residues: CASSFQTTNTGELFF. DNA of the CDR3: TGTGCCAGCAGTTTTCAGACTACGAACACCGGGGAGCTGTTTTTT.

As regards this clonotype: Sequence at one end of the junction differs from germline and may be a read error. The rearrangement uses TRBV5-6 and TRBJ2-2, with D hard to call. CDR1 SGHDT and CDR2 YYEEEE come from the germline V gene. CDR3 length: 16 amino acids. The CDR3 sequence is CASSLAIVSNTWELFF. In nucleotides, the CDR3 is TGTGCCAGCAGCTTGGCAATTGTTTCGAACACCTGGGAGCTGTTTTTT.

CDR3 in amino acids: CASSFFGGPTSTDTQYF. The CDR3 DNA reads TGTGCCAGCAGCTTCTTCGGTGGGCCAACTAGCACAGATACGCAGTATTTT. V and J are TRBV11-3 and TRBJ2-3; D gene ambiguous. Trimming stripped 3 bases from V and 0 bases from J, with 16 bases between. This CDR3 is 17 amino acids long. Germline CDR1 is SGHNT and CDR2 is YENEEA.

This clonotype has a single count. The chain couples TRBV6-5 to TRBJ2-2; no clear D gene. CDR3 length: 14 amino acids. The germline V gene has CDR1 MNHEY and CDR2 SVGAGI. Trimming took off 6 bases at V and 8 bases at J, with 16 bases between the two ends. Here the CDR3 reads CASRISTGFGELFF. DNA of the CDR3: TGTGCCAGCAGAATCTCCACCGGATTTGGGGAGCTGTTTTTT.

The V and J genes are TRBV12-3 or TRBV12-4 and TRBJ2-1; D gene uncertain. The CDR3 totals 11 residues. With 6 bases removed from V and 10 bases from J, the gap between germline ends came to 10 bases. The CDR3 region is CASSTTREQFF. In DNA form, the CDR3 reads TGTGCCAGCAGCACGACCCGCGAGCAGTTCTTC.

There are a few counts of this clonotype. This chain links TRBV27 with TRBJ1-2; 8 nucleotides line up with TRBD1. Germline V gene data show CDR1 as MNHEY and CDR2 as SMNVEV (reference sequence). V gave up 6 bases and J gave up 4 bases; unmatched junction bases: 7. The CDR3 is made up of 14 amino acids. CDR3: CASRRSGQGYGYTF. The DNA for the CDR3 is TGTGCCAGCAGGAGGAGCGGACAGGGCTATGGCTACACCTTC.

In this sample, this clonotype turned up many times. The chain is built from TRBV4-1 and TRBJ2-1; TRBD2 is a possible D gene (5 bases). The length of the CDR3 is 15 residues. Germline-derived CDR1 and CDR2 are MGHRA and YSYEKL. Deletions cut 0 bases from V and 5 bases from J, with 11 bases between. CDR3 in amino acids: CASSQDVRGNNEQFF. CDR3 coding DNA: TGCGCCAGCAGCCAAGATGTAAGAGGGAACAATGAGCAGTTCTTC.

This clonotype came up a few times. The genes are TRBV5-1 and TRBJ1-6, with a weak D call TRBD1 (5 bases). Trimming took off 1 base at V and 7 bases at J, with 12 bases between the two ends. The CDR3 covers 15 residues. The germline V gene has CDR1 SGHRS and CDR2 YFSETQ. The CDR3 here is CASSLSAGYNSPLHF. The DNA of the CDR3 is TGCGCCAGCAGCTTGAGTGCAGGGTACAATTCACCCCTCCACTTT.

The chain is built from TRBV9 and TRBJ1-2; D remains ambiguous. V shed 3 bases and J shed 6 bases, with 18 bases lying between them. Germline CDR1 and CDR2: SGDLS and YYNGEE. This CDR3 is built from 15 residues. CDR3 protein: CASSAGLFDRNGYTF. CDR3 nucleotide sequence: TGTGCCAGCAGCGCAGGACTCTTCGATAGAAATGGCTACACCTTC.

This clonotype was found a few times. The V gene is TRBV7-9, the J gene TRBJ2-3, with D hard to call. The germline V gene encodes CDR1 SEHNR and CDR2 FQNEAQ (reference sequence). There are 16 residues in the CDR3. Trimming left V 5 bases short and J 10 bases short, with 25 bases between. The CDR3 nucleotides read TGTGCCAGCAGCGGGCGACAAGGTCACCCTCGTGAGGCGCAGTATTTT. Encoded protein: CASSGRQGHPREAQYF.

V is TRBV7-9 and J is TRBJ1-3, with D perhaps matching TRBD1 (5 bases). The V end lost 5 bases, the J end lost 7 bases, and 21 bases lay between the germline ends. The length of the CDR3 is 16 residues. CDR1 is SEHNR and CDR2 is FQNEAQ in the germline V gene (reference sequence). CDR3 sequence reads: CASSPSPGPAINTIYF. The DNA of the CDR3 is TGTGCCAGCAGCCCAAGCCCGGGACCGGCGATCAACACCATATATTTT. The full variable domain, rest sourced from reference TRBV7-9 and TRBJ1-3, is DTGVSQNPRHKITKRGQNVTFRCDPISEHNRLYWYRQTLGQGPEFLTYFQNEAQLEKSRLLSDRFSAERPKGSFSTLEIQRTEQGDSAMYLCASSPSPGPAINTIYFGEGSWLTVV.

This chain's CDR3 is CASSGAAAYDTEAFF. The CDR3 DNA is TGCGCCAGCAGCGGGGCAGCGGCCTATGACACTGAAGCTTTCTTT. The chain combines TRBV5-1 with TRBJ1-1; a weak D match, TRBD1 (5 bases). Germline loops: CDR1 SGHRS, CDR2 YFSETQ. V lost 4 bases and J 3 bases, leaving 16 bases between the germline ends. The length of the CDR3 is 15 residues. Full variable domain (remainder filled in from reference TRBV5-1 and TRBJ1-1): KAGVTQTPRYLIKTRGQQVTLSCSPISGHRSVSWYQQTPGQGLQFLFEYFSETQRNKGNFPGRFSGRQFSNSRSEMNVSTLELGDSALYLCASSGAAAYDTEAFFGQGTRLTVV.

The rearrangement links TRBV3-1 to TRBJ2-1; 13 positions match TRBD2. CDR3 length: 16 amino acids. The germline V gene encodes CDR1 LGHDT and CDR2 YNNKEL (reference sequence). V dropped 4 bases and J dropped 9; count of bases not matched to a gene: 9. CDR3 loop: CASSRQLAGGPGEQFF. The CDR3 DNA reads TGTGCCAGCAGCCGGCAACTAGCGGGGGGGCCCGGTGAGCAGTTCTTC.

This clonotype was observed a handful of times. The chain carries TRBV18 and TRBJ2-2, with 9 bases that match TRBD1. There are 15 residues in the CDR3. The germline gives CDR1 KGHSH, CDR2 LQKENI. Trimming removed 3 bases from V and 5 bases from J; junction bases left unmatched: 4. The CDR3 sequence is CASSPMGQGTGELFF. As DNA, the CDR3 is TGTGCCAGCTCACCGATGGGACAGGGTACCGGGGAGCTGTTTTTT.

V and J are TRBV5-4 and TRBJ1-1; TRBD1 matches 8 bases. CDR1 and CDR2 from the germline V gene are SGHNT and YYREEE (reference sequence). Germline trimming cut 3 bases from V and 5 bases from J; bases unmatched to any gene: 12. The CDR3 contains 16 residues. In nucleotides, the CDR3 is TGTGCCAGCAGCTCCTACAGGGGGTGGAAGGAGACTGAAGCTTTCTTT. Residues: CASSSYRGWKETEAFF.

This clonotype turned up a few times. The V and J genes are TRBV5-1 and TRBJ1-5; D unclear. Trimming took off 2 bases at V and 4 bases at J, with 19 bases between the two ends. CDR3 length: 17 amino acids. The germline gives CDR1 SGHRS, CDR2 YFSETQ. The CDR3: CASSFSPQGEGNQPQHF. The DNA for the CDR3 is TGCGCCAGCAGCTTTTCCCCGCAAGGCGAAGGGAATCAGCCCCAGCATTTT.

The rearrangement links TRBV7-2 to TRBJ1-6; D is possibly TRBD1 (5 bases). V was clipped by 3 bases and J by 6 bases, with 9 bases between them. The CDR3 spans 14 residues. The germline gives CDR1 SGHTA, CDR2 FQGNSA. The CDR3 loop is CASSLGRTNSPLHF. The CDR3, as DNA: TGTGCCAGCAGCTTGGGACGGACTAATTCACCCCTCCACTTT.

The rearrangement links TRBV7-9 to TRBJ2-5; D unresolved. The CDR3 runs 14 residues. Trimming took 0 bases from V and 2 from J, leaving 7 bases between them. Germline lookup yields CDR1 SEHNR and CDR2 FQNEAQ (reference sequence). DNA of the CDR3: TGTGCCAGCAGCTTAGCCATCGATCAAGAGACCCAGTACTTC. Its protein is CASSLAIDQETQYF.

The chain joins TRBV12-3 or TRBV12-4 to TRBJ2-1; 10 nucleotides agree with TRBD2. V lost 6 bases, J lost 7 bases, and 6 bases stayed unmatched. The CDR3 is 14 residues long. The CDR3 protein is CASRILAGENEQFF. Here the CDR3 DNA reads TGTGCCAGCAGAATCCTAGCGGGGGAAAATGAGCAGTTCTTC.

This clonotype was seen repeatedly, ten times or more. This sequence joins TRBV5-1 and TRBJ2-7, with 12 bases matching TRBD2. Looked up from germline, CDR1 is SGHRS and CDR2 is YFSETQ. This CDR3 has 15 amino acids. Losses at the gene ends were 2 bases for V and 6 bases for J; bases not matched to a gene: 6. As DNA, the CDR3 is TGCGCCAGCAGCTTACTAGCGGGAGGCCTCATCGAGCAGTACTTC. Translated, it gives CASSLLAGGLIEQYF.

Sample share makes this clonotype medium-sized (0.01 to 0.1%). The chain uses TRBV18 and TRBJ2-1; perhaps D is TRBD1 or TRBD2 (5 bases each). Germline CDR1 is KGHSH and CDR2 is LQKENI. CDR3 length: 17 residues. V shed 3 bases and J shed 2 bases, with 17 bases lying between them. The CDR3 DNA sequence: TGTGCCAGCTCACCTCAGACCGGGACGGATCCCTACAATGAGCAGTTCTTC. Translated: CASSPQTGTDPYNEQFF.

The CDR3 region is CASSSEGRVDQPQHF. In DNA form, the CDR3 reads TGTGCCAGCAGCTCAGAGGGTAGGGTAGATCAGCCCCAGCATTTT. V gene TRBV7-9 combines with J gene TRBJ1-5, with D unresolved. Germline CDR1 reads SEHNR; CDR2 reads FQNEAQ (reference sequence). Trimming took 4 bases from V and 5 from J, leaving 15 bases between them. The CDR3 loop spans 15 amino acids.